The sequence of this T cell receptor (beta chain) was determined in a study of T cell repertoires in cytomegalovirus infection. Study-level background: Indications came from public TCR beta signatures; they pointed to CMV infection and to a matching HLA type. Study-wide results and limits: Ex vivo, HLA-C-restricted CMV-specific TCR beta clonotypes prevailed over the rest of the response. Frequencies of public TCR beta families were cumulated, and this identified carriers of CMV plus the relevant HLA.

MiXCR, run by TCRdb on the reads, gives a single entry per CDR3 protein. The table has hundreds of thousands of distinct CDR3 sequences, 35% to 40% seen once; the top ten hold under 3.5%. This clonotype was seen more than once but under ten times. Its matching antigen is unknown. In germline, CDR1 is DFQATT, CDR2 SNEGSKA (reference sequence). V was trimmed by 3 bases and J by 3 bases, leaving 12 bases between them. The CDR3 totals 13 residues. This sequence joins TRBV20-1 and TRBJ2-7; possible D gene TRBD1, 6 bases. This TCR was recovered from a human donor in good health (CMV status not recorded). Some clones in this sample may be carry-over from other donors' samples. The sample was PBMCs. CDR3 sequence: CSARGNRDYEQYF. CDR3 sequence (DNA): TGCAGTGCTAGGGGTAACAGGGACTACGAGCAGTACTTC.